This T cell receptor beta chain derives from a study of vaccination effects on CD4 cells after COVID-19. With 4 bases removed from V and 8 bases from J, the gap between germline ends came to 16 bases. Germline V lookup: CDR1 KGHDR, CDR2 SFDVKD. The CDR3 covers 15 residues. In regard to this clone: Its target is unknown.

Produced via immunoSEQ multiplex PCR; TCRdb's table is partial and in-frame only. This repertoire shows around 41,000 clones, around 80% found once; its top ten account for under 14%. ViraFEST assay sequencing came after antigen-specific CD4+ T cells were expanded with viral peptide pools. Culture lasted 10 days before CD4+ T cell isolation. The healthy vaccine recipients, who had no prior SARS-CoV-2 infection, showed negative nucleocapsid antibodies. The chain combines TRBV24-1 with TRBJ1-4; no reliable D call. The source was CD4+ T cells from PBMCs cultured with SARS-CoV-2 spike peptides, collected before COVID-19 vaccination. This TCR was recovered from a human donor who received a COVID-19 vaccine. DNA for the CDR3: TGTGCCACCAGTGAAAGGCCCAGCGGAGGCGAAAAACTGTTTTTT. This codes for CATSERPSGGEKLFF.